This T cell receptor beta chain was captured in a study of CD8 T cells in Susac syndrome. This clonotype occurred once. Its specificity is unknown. With random hexamers, 0.5 to 1 ug RNA was reverse transcribed. TCR beta CDR3 was amplified by immunoSEQ multiplex PCR. This amplification extended across 54 Vbeta and 13 Jbeta segments. MiXCR, run by TCRdb on the immunoSEQ multiplex PCR reads, gives a single entry per CDR3 protein. Here the sample spans more than 200,000 distinct CDR3 sequences, 93% being singletons. Study outcomes and limitations: The relatively small number of individuals in the TCR sequencing and HLA analysis was acknowledged by the study.

The V end was cut by 3 bases, the J end by 4 bases, with 19 bases between. CDR1 is SNHLY, CDR2 FYNNEI, per germline. The CDR3 has 16 residues. TEMRA cells were FACS-enriched, and CD8+ and CD4+ T cells were isolated negatively. The sample consisted of CD4+ T cells from PBMCs. This chain connects TRBV2 to TRBJ2-7; tentatively, D is TRBD1 (6 bases). The sequence was obtained from a human donor with multiple sclerosis. The CDR3 bases are TGTGCCAGCAGTGACATAGGCGGACAGCTCCAATACGAGCAGTACGTC. Translated, it gives CASSDIGGQLQYEQYV.